This T cell receptor beta chain was identified during a study of cytomegalovirus exposure and HLA in healthy donors. This clone appeared a few times. What it binds is not known. Trimming removed 1 base from V and 3 bases from J; junction bases left unmatched: 6. The V gene's germline CDR1 is SGHTA and CDR2 FQGNSA. There are 17 residues in the CDR3. Whole-study results and caveats: In a later analysis, compared with equally common non-associated chains, HLA-associated beta chains were more expanded. The authors reported that TCR beta sequences could predict HLA-A and HLA-B alleles. These predictions were accurate for most subjects in the first cohort.

PCR involved 60 Vbeta and 13 Jbeta primers. TCRdb keeps only in-frame clones here, not all; method: immunoSEQ multiplex PCR. The sample holds 250,000 to 350,000 clones, 86% seen once. The donors gave bone marrow, and they were healthy. The clonotype originates from a man aged 40-49 years in good health and CMV-seropositive. What was sequenced was PBMCs. This chain links TRBV7-2 with TRBJ2-7; 13 bases agree with TRBD2. DNA of the CDR3: TGTGCCAGCAGCTTAGGGGGGACTAGCGGGATTATCTACGAGCAGTACTTC. Its protein product is CASSLGGTSGIIYEQYF.